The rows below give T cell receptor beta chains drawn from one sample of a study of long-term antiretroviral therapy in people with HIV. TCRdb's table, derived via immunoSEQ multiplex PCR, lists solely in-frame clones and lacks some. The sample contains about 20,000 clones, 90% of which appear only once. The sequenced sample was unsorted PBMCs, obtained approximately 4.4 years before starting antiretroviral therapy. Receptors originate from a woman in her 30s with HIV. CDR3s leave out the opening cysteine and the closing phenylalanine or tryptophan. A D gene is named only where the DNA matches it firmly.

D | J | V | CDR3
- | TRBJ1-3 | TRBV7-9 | ASSRDGSGNTIY
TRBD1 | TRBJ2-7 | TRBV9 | ASSVEGTDTYEQY
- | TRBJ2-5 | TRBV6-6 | ASRTEETQY
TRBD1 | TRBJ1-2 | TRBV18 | ASSTVNRGTNYGYT
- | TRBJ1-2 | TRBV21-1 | ASTTAGEKRHLGYT
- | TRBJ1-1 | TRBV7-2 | ASSLTPHSTEAF
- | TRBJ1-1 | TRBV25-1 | ASAQTKARNTEAF
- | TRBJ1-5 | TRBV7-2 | ASSLVSRDSNQPQH
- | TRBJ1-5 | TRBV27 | ASSLTGSRMGQPQH
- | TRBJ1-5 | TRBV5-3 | ARSLNRVTQH
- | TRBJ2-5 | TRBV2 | ASLPGPSRETQY
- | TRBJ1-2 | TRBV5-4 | ASSLDQGIGYT
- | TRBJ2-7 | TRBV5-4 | ASSLGWGAYEQY
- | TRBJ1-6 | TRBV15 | ATSRVGREGSPLH
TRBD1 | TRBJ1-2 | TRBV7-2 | ASSLDRTGYGYT
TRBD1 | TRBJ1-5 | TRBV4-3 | ASSQWTGPNQPQH
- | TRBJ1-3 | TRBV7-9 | ASSLEDPGLNTIY
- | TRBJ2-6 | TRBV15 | ATSRGGNSGANVLT
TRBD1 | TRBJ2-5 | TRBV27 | ASSLQWTGGSETQY
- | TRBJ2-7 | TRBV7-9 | ASSHGGHEQY
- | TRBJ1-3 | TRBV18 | ASSPPGSGNTIY
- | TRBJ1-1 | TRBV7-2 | ASTLTGTEAF
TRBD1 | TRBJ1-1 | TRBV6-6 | ASSPLRGTEAF
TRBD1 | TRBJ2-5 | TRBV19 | ASSIGDREGWQETQY
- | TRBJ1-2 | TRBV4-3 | ASSHVRQIGIGYT
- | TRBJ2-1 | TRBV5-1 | ASSLTDRKRANEQF
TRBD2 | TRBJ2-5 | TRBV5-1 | ATNTGSGGAQETQY
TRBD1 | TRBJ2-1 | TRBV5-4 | ASSLRDRVNEQF
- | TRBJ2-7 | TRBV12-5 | ASGSGGTPYEQY
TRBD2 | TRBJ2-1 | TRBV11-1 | ASSFGGGAFVEQF
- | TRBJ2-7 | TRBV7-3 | ASSLSGGQSYEQY
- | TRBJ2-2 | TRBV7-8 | ASSLLGFLGTGELF
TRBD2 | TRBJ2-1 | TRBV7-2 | ASSLVGTSGVSSYNEQF
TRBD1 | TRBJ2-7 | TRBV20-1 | SAKDRARQY
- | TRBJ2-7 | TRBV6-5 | ASSYSLTGEQY
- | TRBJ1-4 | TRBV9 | ASSSRQDNEKLF
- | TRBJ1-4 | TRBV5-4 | ASSSIGNLGEKLF
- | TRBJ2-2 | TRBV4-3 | ASSRHRDLLAGELF
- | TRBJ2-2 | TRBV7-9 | ASSFEGAGMNTGELF
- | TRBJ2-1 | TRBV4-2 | ASSQGGNKGAGDNEQF
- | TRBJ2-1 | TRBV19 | ASSIRLGHNYNEQF
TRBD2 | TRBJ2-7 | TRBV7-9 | ASSPLAGVYEQY
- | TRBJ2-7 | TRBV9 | ASSPPPGTGVGSYEQY
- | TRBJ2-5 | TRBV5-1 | ASTLNREETQY
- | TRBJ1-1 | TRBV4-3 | ASGRDKDSQAF
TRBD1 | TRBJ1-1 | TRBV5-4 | ASRVGGPNTEAF
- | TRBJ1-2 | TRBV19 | ASSQPRTVESGPYGYT
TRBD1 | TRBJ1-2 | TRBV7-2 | ASSPRLDRSSYGYT
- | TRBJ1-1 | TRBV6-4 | ASRAGAETEAF
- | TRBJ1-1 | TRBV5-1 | ASSVGQVNTEAF
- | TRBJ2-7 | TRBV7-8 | ASSLGQGPSYEQY
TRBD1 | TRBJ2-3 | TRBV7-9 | ASSPVDRGTDTQY
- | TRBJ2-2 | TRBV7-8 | ASSLATGTGELF
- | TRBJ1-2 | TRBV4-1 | ASSQPMSGYT